The entry that follows covers one T cell receptor beta chain sequence. Germline loops: CDR1 GTSNPN, CDR2 SVGIG (reference sequence). The CDR3 loop spans 15 amino acids. Trimming took 1 base from V and 3 from J, leaving 15 bases between them. This specimen belongs to a study of follicular helper T cells after annual influenza vaccination. The time point denotes: 2015-2016 season, 7 days after influenza vaccination. Measured with immunoSEQ multiplex PCR; TCRdb has only the in-frame clones, and not every one. The sample carries thousands of clones, around 86% recorded once. The V call is TRBV30, the J call TRBJ1-2; TRBD1 might be the D (6 bases). The sample consisted of CXCR5+ CD38- circulating T follicular helper cells from blood, taken 7 days after influenza vaccination. Subset noted: circulating Tfh, non-naive CD4+CXCR5+PD-1+ (ICOS+CD38+ or ICOS-CD38-). The TCR was taken from an adult who received the influenza vaccine. CDR3 region: CAWSAGGPRYYGYTF. The CDR3 DNA sequence: TGTGCCTGGAGTGCTGGGGGGCCCCGATACTATGGCTACACCTTC.